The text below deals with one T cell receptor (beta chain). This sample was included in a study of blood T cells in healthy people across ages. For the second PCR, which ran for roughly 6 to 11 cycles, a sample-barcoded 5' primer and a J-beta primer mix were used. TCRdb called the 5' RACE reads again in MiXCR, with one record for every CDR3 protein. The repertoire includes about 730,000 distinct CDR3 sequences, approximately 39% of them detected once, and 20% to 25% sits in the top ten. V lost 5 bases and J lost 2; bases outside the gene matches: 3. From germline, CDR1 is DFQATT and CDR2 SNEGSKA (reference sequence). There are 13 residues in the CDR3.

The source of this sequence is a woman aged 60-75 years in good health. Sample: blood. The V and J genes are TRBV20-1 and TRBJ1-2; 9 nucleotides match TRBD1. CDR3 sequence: CSAPDRGNYGYTF. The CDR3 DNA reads TGCAGTGCTCCGGACAGGGGAAACTATGGCTACACCTTC.